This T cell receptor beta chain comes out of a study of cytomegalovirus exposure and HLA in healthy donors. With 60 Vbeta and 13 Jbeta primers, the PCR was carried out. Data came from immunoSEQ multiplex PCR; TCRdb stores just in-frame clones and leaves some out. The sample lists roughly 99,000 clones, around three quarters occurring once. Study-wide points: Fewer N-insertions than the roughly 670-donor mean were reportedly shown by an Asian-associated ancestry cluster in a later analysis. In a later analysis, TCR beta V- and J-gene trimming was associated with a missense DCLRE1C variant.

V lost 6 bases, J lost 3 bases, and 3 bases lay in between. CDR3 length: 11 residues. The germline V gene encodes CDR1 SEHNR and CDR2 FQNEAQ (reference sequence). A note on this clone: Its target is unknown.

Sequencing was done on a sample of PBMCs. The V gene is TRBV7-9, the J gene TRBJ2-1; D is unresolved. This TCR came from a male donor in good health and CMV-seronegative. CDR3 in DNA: TGTGCCAGCAGGCGCTACAATGAGCAGTTCTTC. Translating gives CASRRYNEQFF.